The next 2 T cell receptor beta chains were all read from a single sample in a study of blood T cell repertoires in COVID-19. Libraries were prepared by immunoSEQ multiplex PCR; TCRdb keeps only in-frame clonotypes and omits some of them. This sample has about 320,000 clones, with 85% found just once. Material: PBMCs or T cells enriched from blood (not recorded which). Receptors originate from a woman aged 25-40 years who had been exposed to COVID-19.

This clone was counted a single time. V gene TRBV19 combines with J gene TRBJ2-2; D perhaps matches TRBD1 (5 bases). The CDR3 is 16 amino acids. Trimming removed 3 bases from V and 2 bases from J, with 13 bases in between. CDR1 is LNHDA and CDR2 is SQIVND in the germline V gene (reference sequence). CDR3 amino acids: CASSIYGRENTGELFF. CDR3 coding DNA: TGTGCCAGTAGTATTTATGGCAGGGAAAACACCGGGGAGCTGTTTTTT. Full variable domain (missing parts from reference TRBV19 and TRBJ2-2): DGGITQSPKYLFRKEGQNVTLSCEQNLNHDAMYWYRQDPGQGLRLIYYSQIVNDFQKGDIAEGYSVSREKKESFPLTVTSAQKNPTAFYLCASSIYGRENTGELFFGEGSRLTVL.

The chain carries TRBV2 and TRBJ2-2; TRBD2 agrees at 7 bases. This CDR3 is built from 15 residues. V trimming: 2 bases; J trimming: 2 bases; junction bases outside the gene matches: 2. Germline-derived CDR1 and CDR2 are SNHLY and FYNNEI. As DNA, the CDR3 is TGTGCCAGCAGTGAATTAGCGGGTAACACCGGGGAGCTGTTTTTT. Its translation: CASSELAGNTGELFF.